Detailed here is one TCR beta chain. Generated by immunoSEQ multiplex PCR, the TCRdb table keeps only in-frame clones and is missing some. This sample has approximately 72,000 clones, with approximately 88% found just once. The entry originates in a study of blood T cell repertoires in COVID-19. Study information: Researchers got acute and convalescent COVID-19 samples from the United States, Italy and Spain. T cells, B-cell-depleted T cells, or PBMCs supplied cDNA or gDNA.

Material: peripheral blood. The source of this sequence is a man aged 50-60 years with acute or convalescent COVID-19.

The CDR3 region has the DNA TGTGCCAGCAGCCTCGGGGGGGCCGAAGATACGCAGTATTTT. This gives the protein CASSLGGAEDTQYF. This sequence joins TRBV7-3 and TRBJ2-3, with TRBD2 identical over 8 bases. Germline V gives CDR1 SGHTA, CDR2 FQGTGA. This CDR3 spans 14 amino acids. The V gene end was trimmed by 5 bases and the J gene end by 5 bases; junction bases not matched to a gene: 6.